The 26 T cell receptor beta chains below all came from one sample that was sequenced in a study of T cells of healthy individuals. TCRdb fed the 5' RACE reads into MiXCR, producing one record per CDR3 protein. This repertoire shows around 83,000 distinct CDR3 sequences, roughly 5% found once; its top ten account for about 7.5%. The receptor set was obtained from a female donor in good health.

This clonotype was seen repeatedly, ten times or more. V usage is TRBV2 and J usage is TRBJ2-7; the D gene could be TRBD1 or TRBD2 (5 bases each). This CDR3 region has 14 residues. V lost 5 bases to trimming and J lost 2 bases, with 13 bases between them. Looked up from germline, CDR1 is SNHLY and CDR2 is FYNNEI. The CDR3 DNA sequence: TGTGCCAGCAGTTATACCGGGACCCCCTACGAGCAGTACTTC. Translating gives CASSYTGTPYEQYF.

V usage is TRBV12-3 or TRBV12-4 and J usage is TRBJ1-4; 8 bases are shared with TRBD1. CDR3 length: 15 residues. J was trimmed by 4 bases and V by 8 bases; bases with no gene match: 9. CDR3 in amino acids: CASSGTGQFNEKLFF. Here the CDR3 DNA reads TGTGCCAGCTCCGGGACAGGCCAATTTAATGAAAAACTGTTTTTT.

In its sample, this clonotype is medium-sized (0.01 to 0.1%). The chain uses TRBV6-4 and TRBJ2-2, with 8 bases lining up with TRBD1. The CDR3 totals 14 residues. Germline loops: CDR1 MRHNA, CDR2 SNTAGT. The V gene end was trimmed by 6 bases and the J gene end by 6 bases; junction bases not matched to a gene: 6. Written as DNA, the CDR3 is TGTGCCAGCAGCCCGACAGGGGAGGCCGGGGAGCTGTTTTTT. As protein: CASSPTGEAGELFF.

In its sample, this clonotype was seen a few times. The chain recombines TRBV12-3 or TRBV12-4 with TRBJ2-4; 12 nucleotides align to TRBD2. J lost 3 bases, V lost 8 bases, and 8 bases had no gene match. This CDR3 spans 16 amino acids. The CDR3 DNA follows: TGTGCCAGCTCAGCTAGCGGGAGGGCCCTCAAAAACATTCAGTACTTC. Translating gives CASSASGRALKNIQYF.

The chain links TRBV7-2 to TRBJ1-6; D unresolved. The germline gives CDR1 SGHTA, CDR2 FQGNSA. This CDR3 contains 15 residues. Trimming removed 6 bases at V and 0 bases at J, with 9 bases between. CDR3: CASRPGGSYNSPLHF. Written as DNA, the CDR3 is TGTGCCAGCAGACCCGGCGGCTCCTATAATTCACCCCTCCACTTT.

This clonotype came up many times. The V call is TRBV29-1, the J call TRBJ2-3; TRBD2 matches at 9 bases. The ends lost 0 bases at V and 2 bases at J; junction bases unmatched: 9. Germline V gives CDR1 SQVTM, CDR2 ANQGSEA. The CDR3 totals 17 residues. The CDR3, as DNA: TGCAGCGTTGAAGATCTAGTAGCGGGGGCCCCCACAGATACGCAGTATTTT. Its translation: CSVEDLVAGAPTDTQYF.

This clonotype was counted between two and nine times. The chain recombines TRBV12-3 or TRBV12-4 with TRBJ1-2, with D perhaps matching TRBD1 (5 bases). Trimming left V 6 bases short and J 1 base short, with 12 bases between. CDR3 length equals 14 residues. CDR3 sequence: CASSSGLFNYGYTF. In nucleotides, the CDR3 is TGTGCCAGCAGCTCAGGGCTGTTTAACTATGGCTACACCTTC.

This clonotype was detected many times. The chain links TRBV24-1 to TRBJ2-6, with 7 bases fitting TRBD1. The V gene end was trimmed by 5 bases and the J gene end by 0 bases; junction bases not matched to a gene: 6. The germline V gene has CDR1 KGHDR and CDR2 SFDVKD. CDR3 size: 17 residues. The CDR3: CATSVLDRASGANVLTF. In DNA form, the CDR3 reads TGTGCCACCAGTGTCCTTGACAGGGCCTCTGGGGCCAACGTCCTGACTTTC.

This clonotype was seen repeatedly, ten times or more. The chain has TRBV7-2 and TRBJ2-7; 9 bases match TRBD1. This CDR3 is 15 amino acids long. CDR1 SGHTA and CDR2 FQGNSA come from the germline V gene. Trimming removed 3 bases from V and 4 bases from J; junction bases left unmatched: 7. The CDR3 protein is CASSFNRGPAYEQYF. The DNA for the CDR3 is TGTGCCAGCAGCTTTAACAGGGGGCCTGCTTACGAGCAGTACTTC.

The rearrangement joins TRBV12-3 or TRBV12-4 to TRBJ2-1; D is unclear. The CDR3 runs to 12 residues. V was clipped by 4 bases and J by 2 bases, with 3 bases between them. This CDR3 reads CASSSAYNEQFF. CDR3 in DNA: TGTGCCAGCAGTTCCGCCTACAATGAGCAGTTCTTC.

This clonotype was detected ten times or more. V and J are TRBV5-1 and TRBJ1-2; weak D call: TRBD1 (5 bases). The CDR3 runs 13 residues. V was clipped by 3 bases and J by 6 bases, with 12 bases between them. Per the germline V gene, CDR1 is SGHRS and CDR2 is YFSETQ. The CDR3 region has the DNA TGCGCCAGCAGCTCGCCCCAGGGAAATGGCTACACCTTC. This codes for CASSSPQGNGYTF.

Only a few counts were recorded for this clonotype. The gene calls are TRBV6-2 or TRBV6-3 and TRBJ1-5; D is perhaps TRBD1 (5 bases). The CDR3 has 14 amino acids. Germline V CDR1 and CDR2: MNHEY, SVGEGT. V lost 2 bases to trimming and J lost 6 bases, with 11 bases between them. The CDR3 DNA is TGTGCCAGCAGTTACGGGCCAGGGATTCAGCCCCAGCATTTT. Its protein is CASSYGPGIQPQHF.

The sample holds a few counts of this clonotype. V gene TRBV30 combines with J gene TRBJ1-2, with no clear D. The CDR3 has 14 residues. V lost 7 bases to trimming and J lost 0 bases, with 15 bases between them. Germline lookup yields CDR1 GTSNPN and CDR2 SVGIG (reference sequence). The CDR3 sequence: CALEVHLANYGYTF. The CDR3 DNA reads TGTGCCTTAGAGGTCCATCTGGCTAACTATGGCTACACCTTC.

This clonotype has a count of ten or more. The chain is built from TRBV24-1 and TRBJ2-1; the D is unclear. The germline CDR1 and CDR2 sequences are KGHDR and SFDVKD. The CDR3 totals 13 residues. V lost 0 bases to trimming and J lost 6 bases, with 5 bases between them. CDR3 nucleotides: TGTGCCACCAGTGATTTGCTGGGCAATGAGCAGTTCTTC. It specifies CATSDLLGNEQFF.

To note about this clonotype: Since a much larger clone is just one base distant, this may be a read error. The CDR3 sequence is CASSEIYRGCYNEQFF. CDR3 in DNA: TGTGCCAGCAGCGAGATCTACAGGGGCTGCTACAATGAGCAGTTCTTC. The chain employs TRBV2 and TRBJ2-1, with 7 bases aligning to TRBD1. CDR1 and CDR2 from the germline V gene are SNHLY and FYNNEI. V dropped 6 bases and J dropped 3; count of bases not matched to a gene: 11. This CDR3 is built from 16 residues. The full variable domain, with the rest looked up from reference TRBV2 and TRBJ2-1, is EPEVTQTPSHQVTQMGQEVILRCVPISNHLYFYWYRQILGQKVEFLVSFYNNEISEKSEIFDDQFSVERPDGSNFTLKIRSTKLEDSAMYFCASSEIYRGCYNEQFFGPGTRLTVL.

This clonotype appeared a few times. The chain links TRBV27 to TRBJ1-1; 8 positions match TRBD1. The V segment lost 5 bases and the J segment 5 bases; nucleotides outside the gene matches: 4. This CDR3 has 13 amino acids. Germline lookup yields CDR1 MNHEY and CDR2 SMNVEV (reference sequence). CDR3 in DNA: TGTGCCAGCAGTACCACAGGGGGAACTGAAGCTTTCTTT. Its protein product is CASSTTGGTEAFF.

This clonotype came up many times. The chain uses TRBV20-1 and TRBJ2-2, with D uncertain. V dropped 0 bases and J dropped 6 bases, with 8 bases sitting between them. The CDR3 length is 13 residues. Germline lookup yields CDR1 DFQATT and CDR2 SNEGSKA (reference sequence). The CDR3 spells CSARDLMAGELFF. DNA for the CDR3: TGCAGTGCTAGAGATCTTATGGCCGGGGAGCTGTTTTTT.

This clonotype was seen repeatedly, ten times or more. This rearrangement joins TRBV29-1 to TRBJ2-1, with 8 positions matching TRBD2. CDR1 is SQVTM, CDR2 ANQGSEA, per germline. The CDR3 loop spans 12 amino acids. The CDR3 bases are TGCAGTGATACGGGGACTAGTAGTGAGCAGTTCTTC. Its translation is CSDTGTSSEQFF.

This clonotype has ten or more counts. This chain links TRBV28 with TRBJ1-5, with D possibly TRBD1 on 5 matching bases. The CDR3 covers 17 residues. The germline V and J ends were trimmed by 3 bases and 5 bases, with 20 bases remaining between them. The germline CDR1 and CDR2 sequences are MDHEN and SYDVKM. CDR3: CASSLGTDVLDYQPQHF. CDR3 bases: TGTGCCAGCAGTTTGGGGACCGACGTTCTCGATTATCAGCCCCAGCATTTT.

This clonotype was seen repeatedly, ten times or more. V usage is TRBV6-2 or TRBV6-3 and J usage is TRBJ2-7, with no clear D. The length of the CDR3 is 11 residues. Germline V gene sequence: CDR1 MNHEY, CDR2 SVGEGT. The ends were cut back, 5 bases at V and 3 bases at J, with 5 bases in the middle. CDR3 in amino acids: CASSNSYEQYF. CDR3 nucleotide sequence: TGTGCCAGCAGTAACAGCTACGAGCAGTACTTC.

J is TRBJ2-2 and V is TRBV9, with TRBD2 as a possible D gene (5 bases). Trimming pared 0 bases from V and 7 bases from J, leaving 13 bases between. The CDR3 sequence is 15 residues long. Per the germline V gene, CDR1 is SGDLS and CDR2 is YYNGEE. The DNA for the CDR3 is TGTGCCAGCAGCGTAGGTCTAGCTAAAGGCGGGGAGCTGTTTTTT. Protein: CASSVGLAKGGELFF.

This chain links TRBV2 with TRBJ2-6; D call uncertain. The CDR3 totals 15 residues. Trimming stripped 6 bases from V and 0 bases from J, with 9 bases between. CDR1 is SNHLY, CDR2 FYNNEI, per germline. CDR3 amino acids: CASRRQDSGANVLTF. The CDR3 DNA follows: TGTGCCAGCAGACGACAAGACTCTGGGGCCAACGTCCTGACTTTC.

This clonotype has ten or more counts. The V and J genes are TRBV12-3 or TRBV12-4 and TRBJ1-6; maybe TRBD1 (6 bases). V lost 1 base and J lost 9, with 13 bases in between. The length of the CDR3 is 15 residues. The CDR3 DNA follows: TGTGCCAGCAGTTTAGATGGCAGGGGATCTTCACCCCTCCACTTT. This codes for CASSLDGRGSSPLHF.

The chain employs TRBV6-2 or TRBV6-3 and TRBJ2-1; possible D gene TRBD2, 6 bases. CDR1 is MNHEY, CDR2 SVGEGT, per germline. The CDR3 loop spans 14 amino acids. Trimming took 6 bases from V and 4 from J, leaving 13 bases between them. Here the CDR3 reads CASRGSGPYNEQFF. The CDR3 DNA reads TGTGCCAGCAGAGGTAGCGGTCCTTACAATGAGCAGTTCTTC.

In this sample, this clonotype is medium-sized. The V gene is TRBV27, the J gene TRBJ2-1; no clear D. CDR1 MNHEY and CDR2 SMNVEV come from the germline V gene (reference sequence). This CDR3 region has 15 residues. The V gene lost 3 bases and the J gene lost 8 bases, with 17 bases spanning the gap. The CDR3 region has the DNA TGTGCCAGCAGTTTCGGCCCGGCCCCTCTCCATGAGCAGTTCTTC. Translation gives CASSFGPAPLHEQFF.

This clonotype was found many times. This chain joins TRBV20-1 and TRBJ1-6; 7 bases are a match to TRBD1. This CDR3 is built from 15 residues. Trimming at V came to 4 bases and at J to 10 bases, leaving 13 bases not matched to a gene. The V gene's germline CDR1 is DFQATT and CDR2 SNEGSKA (reference sequence). DNA of the CDR3: TGCAGTGCTAAACTGAAGACAGGGAGCGGGTCACCCCTCCACTTT. Amino acids: CSAKLKTGSGSPLHF.